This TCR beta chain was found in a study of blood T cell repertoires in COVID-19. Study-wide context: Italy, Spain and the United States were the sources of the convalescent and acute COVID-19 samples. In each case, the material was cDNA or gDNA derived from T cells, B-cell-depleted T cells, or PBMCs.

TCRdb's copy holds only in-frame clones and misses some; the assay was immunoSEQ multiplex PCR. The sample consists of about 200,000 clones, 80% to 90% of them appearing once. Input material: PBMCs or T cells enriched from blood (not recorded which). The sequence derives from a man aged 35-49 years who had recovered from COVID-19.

The CDR3 region has the DNA TGTGCCAGCAGCAATAGCGGGAGGCCGAACTACGAGCAGTACGTC. Protein product: CASSNSGRPNYEQYV. The rearrangement joins TRBV6-2 or TRBV6-3 to TRBJ2-7; 10 bases fit TRBD2. CDR1 and CDR2 from the germline V gene are MNHEY and SVGEGT. This CDR3 comprises 15 residues. The V segment lost 6 bases and the J segment 3 bases; nucleotides outside the gene matches: 8.